This record looks at one TCR beta chain sequence and its context. What it recognizes is unknown. This sample stems from a study of cytomegalovirus exposure and HLA in healthy donors. Background on the study: An analysis done earlier identified almost 120 million unique TCR beta sequences from about 179 million T cells. Most genotyped donors, roughly 83% of fewer than 400, had Caucasian-associated genetic ancestry. General observations from the study: Follow-up analysis later connected one missense variant in DCLRE1C with trimming of TCR beta V- and J-genes.

Use of 60 Vbeta and 13 Jbeta primers characterized the PCR. Profiled with immunoSEQ multiplex PCR; TCRdb holds only in-frame clones, not every one. The table shows about 140,000 clones, with roughly 80% occurring only once. Germline V gene data show CDR1 as MGHRA and CDR2 as YSYEKL. The CDR3 sequence is 15 residues long. V trimming: 1 base; J trimming: 0 bases; junction bases outside the gene matches: 3. The sample comprised PBMCs. This clonotype was obtained from a man aged 40-49 years in good health and CMV-seropositive. The V gene is TRBV4-1, the J gene TRBJ2-7, with TRBD1 matching over 7 bases. The CDR3 DNA sequence: TGCGCCAGCAGCCAAGTCCCAGGGGGCTCCTACGAGCAGTACTTC. This codes for CASSQVPGGSYEQYF.